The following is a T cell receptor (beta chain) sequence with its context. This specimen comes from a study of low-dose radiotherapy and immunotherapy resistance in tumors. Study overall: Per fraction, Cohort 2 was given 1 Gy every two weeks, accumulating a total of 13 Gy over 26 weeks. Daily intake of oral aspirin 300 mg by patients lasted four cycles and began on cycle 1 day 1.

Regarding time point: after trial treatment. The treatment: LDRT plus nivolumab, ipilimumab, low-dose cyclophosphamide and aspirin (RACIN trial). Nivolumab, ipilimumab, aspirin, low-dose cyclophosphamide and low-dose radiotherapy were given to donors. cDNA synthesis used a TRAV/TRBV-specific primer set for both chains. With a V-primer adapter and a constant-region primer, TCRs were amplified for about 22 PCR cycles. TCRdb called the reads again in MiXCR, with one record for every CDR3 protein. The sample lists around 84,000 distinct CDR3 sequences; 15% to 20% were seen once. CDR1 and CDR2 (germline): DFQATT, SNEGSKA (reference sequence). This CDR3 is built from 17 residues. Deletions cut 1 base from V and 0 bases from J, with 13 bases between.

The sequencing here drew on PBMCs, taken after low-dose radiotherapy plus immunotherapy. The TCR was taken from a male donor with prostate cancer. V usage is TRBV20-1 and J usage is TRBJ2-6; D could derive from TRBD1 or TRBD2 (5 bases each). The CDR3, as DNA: TGCAGTGCTAGAGCCCAGGGACCCAGCTCTGGGGCCAACGTCCTGACTTTC. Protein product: CSARAQGPSSGANVLTF.